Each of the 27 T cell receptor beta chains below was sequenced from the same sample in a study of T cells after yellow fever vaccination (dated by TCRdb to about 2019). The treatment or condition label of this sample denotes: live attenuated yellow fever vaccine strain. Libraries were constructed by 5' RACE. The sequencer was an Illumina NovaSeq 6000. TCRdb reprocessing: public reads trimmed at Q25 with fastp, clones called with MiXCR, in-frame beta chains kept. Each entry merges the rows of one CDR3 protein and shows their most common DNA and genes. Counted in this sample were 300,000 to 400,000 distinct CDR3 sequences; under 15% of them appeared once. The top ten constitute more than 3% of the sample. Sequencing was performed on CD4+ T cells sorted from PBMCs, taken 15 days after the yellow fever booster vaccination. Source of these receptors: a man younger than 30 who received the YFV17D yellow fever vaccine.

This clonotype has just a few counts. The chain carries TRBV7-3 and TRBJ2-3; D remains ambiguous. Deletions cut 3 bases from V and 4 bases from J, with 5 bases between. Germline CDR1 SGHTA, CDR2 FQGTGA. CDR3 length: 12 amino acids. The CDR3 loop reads CASSFGSDTQYF. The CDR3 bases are TGTGCCAGCAGCTTCGGTTCAGATACGCAGTATTTT.

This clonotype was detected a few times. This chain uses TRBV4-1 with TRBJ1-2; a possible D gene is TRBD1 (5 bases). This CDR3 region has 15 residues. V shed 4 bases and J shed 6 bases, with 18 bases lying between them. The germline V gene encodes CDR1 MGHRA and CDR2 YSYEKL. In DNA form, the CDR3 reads TGCGCCAGCAGCCCTCAGGTGATGGGGCGGGATGGCTACACCTTC. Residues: CASSPQVMGRDGYTF.

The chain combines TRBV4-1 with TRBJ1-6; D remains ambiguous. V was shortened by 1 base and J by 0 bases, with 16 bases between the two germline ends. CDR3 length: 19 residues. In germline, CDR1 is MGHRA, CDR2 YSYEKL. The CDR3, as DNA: TGCGCCAGCAGCCAAGGACGGTTAAGGGCAAGCTCCTATAATTCACCCCTCCACTTT. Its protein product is CASSQGRLRASSYNSPLHF.

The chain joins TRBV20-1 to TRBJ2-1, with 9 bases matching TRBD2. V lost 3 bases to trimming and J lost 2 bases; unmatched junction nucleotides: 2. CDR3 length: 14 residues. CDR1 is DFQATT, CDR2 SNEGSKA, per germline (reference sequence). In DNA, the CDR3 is TGCAGTGCTAGGCGGACTAGCGCCTACAATGAGCAGTTCTTC. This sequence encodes CSARRTSAYNEQFF.

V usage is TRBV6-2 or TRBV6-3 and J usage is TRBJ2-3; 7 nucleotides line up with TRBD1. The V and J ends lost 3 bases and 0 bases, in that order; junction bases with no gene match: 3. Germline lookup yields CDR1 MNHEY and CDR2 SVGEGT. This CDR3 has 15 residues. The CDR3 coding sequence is TGTGCCAGCAGTTATCGCAGGGGGAGCACAGATACGCAGTATTTT. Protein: CASSYRRGSTDTQYF.

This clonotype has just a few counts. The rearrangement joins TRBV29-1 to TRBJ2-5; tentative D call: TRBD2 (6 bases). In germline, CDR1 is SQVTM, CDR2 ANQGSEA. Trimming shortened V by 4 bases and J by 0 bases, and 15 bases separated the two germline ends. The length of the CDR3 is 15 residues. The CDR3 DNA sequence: TGCAGCGTTGGGTGGGGACTTAGGTACCAAGAGACCCAGTACTTC. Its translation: CSVGWGLRYQETQYF.

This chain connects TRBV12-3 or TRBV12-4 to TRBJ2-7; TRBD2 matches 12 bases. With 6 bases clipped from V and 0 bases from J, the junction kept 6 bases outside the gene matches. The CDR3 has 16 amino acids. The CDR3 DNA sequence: TGTGCCAGCAGCCGTGGACTAGCGGGGCTCTCCTACGAGCAGTACTTC. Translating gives CASSRGLAGLSYEQYF.

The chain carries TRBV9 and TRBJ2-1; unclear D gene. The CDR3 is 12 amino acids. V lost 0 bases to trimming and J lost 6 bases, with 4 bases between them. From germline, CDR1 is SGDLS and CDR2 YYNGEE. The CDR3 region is CASSVDGNEQFF. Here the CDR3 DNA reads TGTGCCAGCAGCGTAGACGGCAATGAGCAGTTCTTC. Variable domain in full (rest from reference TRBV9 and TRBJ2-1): DSGVTQTPKHLITATGQRVTLRCSPRSGDLSVYWYQQSLDQGLQFLIQYYNGEERAKGNILERFSAQQFPDLHSELNLSSLELGDSALYFCASSVDGNEQFFGPGTRLTVL.

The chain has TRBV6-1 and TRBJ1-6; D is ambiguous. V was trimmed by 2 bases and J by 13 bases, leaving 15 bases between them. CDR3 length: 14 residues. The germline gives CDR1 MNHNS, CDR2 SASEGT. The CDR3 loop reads CASSEWGGFFPLHF. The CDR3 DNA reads TGTGCCAGCAGTGAATGGGGAGGATTCTTCCCCCTCCACTTT.

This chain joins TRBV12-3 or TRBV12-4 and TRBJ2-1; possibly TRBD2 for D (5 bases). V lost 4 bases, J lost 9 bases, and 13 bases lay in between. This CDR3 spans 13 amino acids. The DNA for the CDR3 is TGTGCCAGCAGTTGGGAGACATGGAGTGAGCAGTTCTTC. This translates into CASSWETWSEQFF.

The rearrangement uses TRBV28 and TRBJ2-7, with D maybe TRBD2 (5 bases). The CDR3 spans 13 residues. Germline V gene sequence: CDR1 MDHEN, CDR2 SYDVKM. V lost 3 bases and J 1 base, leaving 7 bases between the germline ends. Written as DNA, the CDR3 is TGTGCCAGCAGTTTCGCGGGTTCCTACGAGCAGTACGTC. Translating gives CASSFAGSYEQYV.

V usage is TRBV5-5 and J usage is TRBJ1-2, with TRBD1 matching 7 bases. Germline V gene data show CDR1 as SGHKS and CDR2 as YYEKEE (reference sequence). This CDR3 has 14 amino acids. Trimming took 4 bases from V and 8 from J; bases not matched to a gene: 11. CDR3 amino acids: CASSVPWDRSGYTF. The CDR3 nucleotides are TGTGCCAGCAGCGTACCCTGGGACAGATCCGGCTACACCTTC.

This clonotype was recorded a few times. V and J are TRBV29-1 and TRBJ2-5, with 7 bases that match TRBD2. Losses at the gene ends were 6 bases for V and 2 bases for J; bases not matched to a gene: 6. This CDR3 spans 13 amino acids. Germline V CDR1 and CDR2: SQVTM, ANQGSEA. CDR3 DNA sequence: TGCAGCGTGGGGGGGAGCAGACAAGAGACCCAGTACTTC. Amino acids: CSVGGSRQETQYF.

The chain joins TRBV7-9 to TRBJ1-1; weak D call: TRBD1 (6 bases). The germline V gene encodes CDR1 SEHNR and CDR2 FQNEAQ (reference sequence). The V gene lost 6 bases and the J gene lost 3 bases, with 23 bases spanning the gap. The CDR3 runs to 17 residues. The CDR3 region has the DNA TGTGCCAGCAGAGCTACAGGGTGGGGGCTTCCGCACACTGAAGCTTTCTTT. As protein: CASRATGWGLPHTEAFF.

In nucleotides, the CDR3 is TGCGCCAGCAGCCAAAAGGGGGGCACCGGGGAGCTGTTTTTT. Protein product: CASSQKGGTGELFF. The chain uses TRBV4-3 and TRBJ2-2; D possibly uses TRBD1 or TRBD2 (6 bases each). This CDR3 comprises 14 residues. Germline CDR1 reads LGHNA; CDR2 reads YSLEER. V was trimmed by 2 bases and J by 4 bases, leaving 8 bases between them.

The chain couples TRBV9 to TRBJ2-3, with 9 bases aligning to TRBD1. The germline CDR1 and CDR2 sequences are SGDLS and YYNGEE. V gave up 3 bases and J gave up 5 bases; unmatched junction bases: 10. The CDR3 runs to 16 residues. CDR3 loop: CASSETTGTGRDTQYF. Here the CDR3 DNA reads TGTGCCAGCAGCGAGACCACCGGGACAGGGAGAGATACGCAGTATTTT.

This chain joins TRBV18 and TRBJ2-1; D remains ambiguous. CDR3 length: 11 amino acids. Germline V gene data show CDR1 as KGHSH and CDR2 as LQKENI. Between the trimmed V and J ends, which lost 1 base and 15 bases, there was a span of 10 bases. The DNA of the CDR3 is TGTGCCAGCTCACCACGGCCGGGTATGTTCTTC. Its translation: CASSPRPGMFF.

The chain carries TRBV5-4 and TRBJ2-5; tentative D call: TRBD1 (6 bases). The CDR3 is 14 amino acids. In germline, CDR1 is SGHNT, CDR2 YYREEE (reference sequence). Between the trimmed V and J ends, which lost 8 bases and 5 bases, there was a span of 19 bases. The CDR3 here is CASQTRTEDETQYF. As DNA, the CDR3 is TGTGCCAGTCAAACCCGGACAGAGGATGAGACCCAGTACTTC.

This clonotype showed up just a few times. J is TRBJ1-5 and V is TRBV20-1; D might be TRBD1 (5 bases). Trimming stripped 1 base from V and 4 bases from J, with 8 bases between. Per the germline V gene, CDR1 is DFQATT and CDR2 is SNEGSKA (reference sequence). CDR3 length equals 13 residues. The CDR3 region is CSARADRNQPQHF. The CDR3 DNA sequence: TGCAGTGCTAGAGCCGACAGAAATCAGCCCCAGCATTTT.

CDR3 nucleotide sequence: TGCGCCAGCAGCCCTTTAGGGACAGGGTTACGTGGCTACACCTTC. Its protein is CASSPLGTGLRGYTF. The chain couples TRBV4-3 to TRBJ1-2; 9 bases are a match to TRBD1. With 4 bases clipped from V and 7 bases from J, the junction kept 10 bases outside the gene matches. CDR1 LGHNA and CDR2 YSLEER come from the germline V gene. The CDR3 has 15 amino acids.

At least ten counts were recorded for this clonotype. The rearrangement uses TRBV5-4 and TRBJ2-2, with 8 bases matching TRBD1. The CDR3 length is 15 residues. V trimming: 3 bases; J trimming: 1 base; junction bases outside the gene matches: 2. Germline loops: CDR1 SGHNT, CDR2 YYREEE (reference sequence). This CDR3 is CASSSGTGNTGELFF. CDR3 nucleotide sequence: TGTGCCAGCAGCTCCGGGACAGGGAACACCGGGGAGCTGTTTTTT. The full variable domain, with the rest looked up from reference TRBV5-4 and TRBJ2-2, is ETGVTQSPTHLIKTRGQQVTLRCSSQSGHNTVSWYQQALGQGPQFIFQYYREEENGRGNFPPRFSGLQFPNYSSELNVNALELDDSALYLCASSSGTGNTGELFFGEGSRLTVL.

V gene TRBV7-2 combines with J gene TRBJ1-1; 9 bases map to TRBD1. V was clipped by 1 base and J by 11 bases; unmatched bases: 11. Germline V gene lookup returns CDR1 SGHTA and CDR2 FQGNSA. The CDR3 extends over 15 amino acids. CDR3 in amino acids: CASSLGQGVGYAAFF. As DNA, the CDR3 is TGTGCCAGCAGCTTAGGACAGGGGGTCGGTTATGCGGCTTTCTTT.

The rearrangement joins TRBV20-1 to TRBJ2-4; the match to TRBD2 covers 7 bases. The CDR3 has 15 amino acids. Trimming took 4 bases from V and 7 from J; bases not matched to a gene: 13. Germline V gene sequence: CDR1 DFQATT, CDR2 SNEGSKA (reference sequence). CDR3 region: CSANAPGTTGNIQYF. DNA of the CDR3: TGCAGTGCTAATGCCCCAGGGACTACCGGGAACATTCAGTACTTC.

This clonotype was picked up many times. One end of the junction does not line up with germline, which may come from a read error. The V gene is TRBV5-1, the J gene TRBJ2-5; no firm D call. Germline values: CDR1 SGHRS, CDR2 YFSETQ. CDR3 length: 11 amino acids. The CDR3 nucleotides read TGTGCCAGCAGCATCCAAGAGACCCAGTACTTC. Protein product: CASSIQETQYF. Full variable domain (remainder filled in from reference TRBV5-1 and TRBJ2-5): KAGVTQTPRYLIKTRGQQVTLSCSPISGHRSVSWYQQTPGQGLQFLFEYFSETQRNKGNFPGRFSGRQFSNSRSEMNVSTLELGDSALYLCASSIQETQYFGPGTRLLVL.

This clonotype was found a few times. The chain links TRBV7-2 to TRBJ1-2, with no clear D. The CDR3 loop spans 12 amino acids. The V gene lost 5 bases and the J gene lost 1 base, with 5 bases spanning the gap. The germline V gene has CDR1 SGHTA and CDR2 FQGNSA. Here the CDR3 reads CASSAINYGYTF. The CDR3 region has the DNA TGTGCCAGCAGCGCTATTAACTATGGCTACACCTTC.

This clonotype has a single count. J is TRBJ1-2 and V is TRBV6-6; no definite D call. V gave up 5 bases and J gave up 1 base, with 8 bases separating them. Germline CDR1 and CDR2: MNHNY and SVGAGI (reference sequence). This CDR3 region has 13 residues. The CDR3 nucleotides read TGTGCCAGCAGTCCACGGGGTAACTATGGCTACACCTTC. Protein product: CASSPRGNYGYTF.

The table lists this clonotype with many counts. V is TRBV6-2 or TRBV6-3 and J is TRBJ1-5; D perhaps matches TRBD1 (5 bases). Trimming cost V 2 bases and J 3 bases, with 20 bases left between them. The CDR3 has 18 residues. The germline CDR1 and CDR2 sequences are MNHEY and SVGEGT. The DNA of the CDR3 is TGTGCCAGCAGTTACGGGGCAGGAAGCAATTTCTTCAATCAGCCCCAGCATTTT. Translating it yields CASSYGAGSNFFNQPQHF.